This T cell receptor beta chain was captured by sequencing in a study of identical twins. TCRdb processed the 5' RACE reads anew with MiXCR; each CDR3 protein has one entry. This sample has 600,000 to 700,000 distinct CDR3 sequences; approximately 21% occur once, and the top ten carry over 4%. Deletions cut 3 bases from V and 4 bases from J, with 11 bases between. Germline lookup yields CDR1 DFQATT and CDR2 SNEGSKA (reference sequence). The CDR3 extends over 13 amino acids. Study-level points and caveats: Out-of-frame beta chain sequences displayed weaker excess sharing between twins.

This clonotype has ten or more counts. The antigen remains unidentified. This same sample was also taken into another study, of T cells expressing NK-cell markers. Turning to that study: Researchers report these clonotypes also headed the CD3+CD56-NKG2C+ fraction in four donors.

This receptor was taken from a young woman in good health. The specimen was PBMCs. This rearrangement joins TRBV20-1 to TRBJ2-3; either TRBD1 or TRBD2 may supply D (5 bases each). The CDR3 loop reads CSARVEGPDTQYF. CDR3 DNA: TGCAGTGCTAGGGTAGAGGGACCAGATACGCAGTATTTT.